This T cell receptor (beta chain) came from a study of CD8+CD57+ T cells in acquired aplastic anemia. Whole-study context: When averaged, DNA from sorted CD4+ and CD8+ cells came to around 3.1 ug.

This CDR3 has 14 residues. The V and J ends lost 10 bases and 0 bases respectively, with 15 bases between them. CDR1 and CDR2 from the germline V gene are ENHRY and SYGVKD. The sequenced patients had an expansion of CD8+CD57+ cells seen by flow cytometry. As concerns this clonotype: A read error may explain this, as a much larger clone is one base away.

Genomic DNA provided the template from which TCR beta VDJ and CDR3 profiles were obtained. TCRdb analysed the reads with MiXCR anew, one entry per CDR3 protein. The sample has 150,000 to 200,000 distinct CDR3 sequences; over 40% are singletons. The rearrangement joins TRBV10-3 to TRBJ1-1, with a possible D match to TRBD1 (5 bases). Sequenced: sorted CD4+, CD8+, or CD8+CD57+ T cells (not recorded which) from PBMCs. The receptor was derived from a human donor with aplastic anemia. CDR3 DNA sequence: TGTGCCAGCAGAGACGAACAGGTGAACACTGAAGCTTTCTTT. Translating it yields CASRDEQVNTEAFF.